This TCR beta chain was retrieved from a study of CD8 T cells in ankylosing spondylitis. The TCR beta libraries were generated through quantitative 5'-RACE incorporating molecular barcodes. TCRdb itself ran the 5' RACE reads through MiXCR, one entry per CDR3 protein. The table has 35,000 or so distinct CDR3 sequences, 6% seen once. This clonotype was counted ten times or more. The antigen is undetermined. The length of the CDR3 is 15 residues. Trimming at V came to 2 bases and at J to 3 bases, leaving 7 bases not matched to a gene. Germline V gives CDR1 SGHDT, CDR2 YYEEEE. The study's findings and limits: In synovial fluid and blood from reactive arthritis, some motif variants were previously reported. About 8 highly homologous variants made up a TCR beta motif, and this motif appeared characteristic of ankylosing spondylitis blood. Reported data indicate significant enrichment of disease-linked clones within matched ankylosing spondylitis synovial fluid.

Sequencing was done on a sample of blood, either unsorted or a sorted T cell fraction (not recorded which). The receptor comes from a male donor with ankylosing spondylitis or in good health (not recorded which). J is TRBJ2-7 and V is TRBV5-6; TRBD1 agrees at 8 bases. The CDR3 protein is CASSLRTGFFYEQYF. CDR3 coding DNA: TGTGCCAGCAGCTTACGGACAGGGTTCTTCTACGAGCAGTACTTC.